Listed below are T cell receptor beta chains from one sample, sequenced in a study of OX40 agonist ivuxolimab in advanced cancers. Libraries were prepared by immunoSEQ multiplex PCR; TCRdb keeps only in-frame clonotypes and omits some of them. Seen here are approximately 82,000 clones, roughly 88% observed once, and the top ten hold about 0.8%. The sequencing here drew on CD4+ or CD8+ T cells sorted from blood, taken in a trial of the OX40 agonist ivuxolimab. Receptors originate from an adult with an advanced solid tumor such as melanoma, head and neck, liver or kidney cancer. CDR3s include the opening cysteine and the closing phenylalanine or tryptophan. A D gene is named only where the DNA matches it firmly. For some rows the clone size is stated as once, few or many, or as a class when expanded; others skip it.

length: 14; J: TRBJ2-2; D: .; size: .; V: TRBV7-8; DNA: TGTGCCAGCAGCTTAACCTCGAACACCGGGGAGCTGTTTTTT; CDR3: CASSLTSNTGELFF
length: 14; J: TRBJ2-3; D: TRBD1; size: .; V: TRBV30; DNA: TGTGCCTGGGGGAGACAGGGCGGCACAGATACGCAGTATTTT; CDR3: CAWGRQGGTDTQYF
length: 15; J: TRBJ2-4; D: .; size: .; V: TRBV18; DNA: TGTGCCAGCTCATCATCAAGGGGGATAACGGACATTCAGTACTTC; CDR3: CASSSSRGITDIQYF
length: 13; J: TRBJ1-2; D: .; size: .; V: TRBV7-9; DNA: TGTGCCAGCAGCTGGACAGAGGGCTATGGCTACACCTTC; CDR3: CASSWTEGYGYTF
length: 14; J: TRBJ2-5; D: .; size: .; V: TRBV28; DNA: TGTGCCAGCACTCTGCAATCTGCCGCCCAAGAGCAGTACTTC; CDR3: CASTLQSAAQEQYF
length: 14; J: TRBJ2-1; D: .; size: .; V: TRBV19; DNA: TGTGCCAGTAGTTGGAGGGGGCCGGACAATGAGCAGTTCTTC; CDR3: CASSWRGPDNEQFF
length: 14; J: TRBJ1-4; D: .; size: .; V: TRBV6-1; DNA: TGTGCCAGCAGTGAAATGGGGGGCGATGAAAAACTGTTTTTT; CDR3: CASSEMGGDEKLFF
length: 13; J: TRBJ2-5; D: .; size: .; V: TRBV19; DNA: TGTGCCAGTAGTGGCGGCCGGGGGGAGACCCAGTACTTC; CDR3: CASSGGRGETQYF
length: 11; J: TRBJ2-1; D: .; size: .; V: TRBV5-1; DNA: TGCGCCAGCAGCTTGGGGAATGAGCAGTTCTTC; CDR3: CASSLGNEQFF
length: 12; J: TRBJ2-3; D: .; size: .; V: TRBV30; DNA: TGTGCCTGGAAGGCAGTCACAGATACGCAGTATTTT; CDR3: CAWKAVTDTQYF
length: 13; J: TRBJ2-5; D: .; size: .; V: TRBV10-1; DNA: TGCGCCAGCAGTGCCATGGGGGAGGAGACCCAGTACTTC; CDR3: CASSAMGEETQYF
length: 13; J: TRBJ2-5; D: .; size: .; V: TRBV19; DNA: TGTGCCAGTAGTAGTCAGGTCCAAGAGACCCAGTACTTC; CDR3: CASSSQVQETQYF
length: 15; J: TRBJ2-4; D: TRBD2; size: .; V: TRBV25-1; DNA: TGTGCCAGCAGTGGAGGACTAGTAGCCAAAAACATTCAGTACTTC; CDR3: CASSGGLVAKNIQYF
length: 13; J: TRBJ1-3; D: .; size: .; V: TRBV9; DNA: TGTGCCAGCAGCGCCCCCGGCGGAAACACCATATATTTT; CDR3: CASSAPGGNTIYF
length: 14; J: TRBJ2-7; D: TRBD2; size: .; V: TRBV6-6; DNA: TGTGCCAGCAGTCGGTTAGCGGGAGTCTACGAGCAGTACTTC; CDR3: CASSRLAGVYEQYF
length: 13; J: TRBJ2-3; D: TRBD1; size: .; V: TRBV7-2; DNA: TGTGCCAGCAGCCGGGACAGGGGGGATACGCAGTATTTT; CDR3: CASSRDRGDTQYF
length: 14; J: TRBJ2-1; D: .; size: .; V: TRBV28; DNA: TGTGCCAGCAGTTGGGGGGCCTCCTACAATGAGCAGTTCTTC; CDR3: CASSWGASYNEQFF
length: 15; J: TRBJ1-5; D: .; size: .; V: TRBV28; DNA: TGTGCCAGCCATTGGGGGGCGCAGGGTAATCAGCCCCAGCATTTT; CDR3: CASHWGAQGNQPQHF
length: 15; J: TRBJ2-1; D: TRBD2; size: .; V: TRBV11-3; DNA: TGTGCCAGCAGCTTGGGGACTAGCGGAGCCAATGAGCAGTTCTTC; CDR3: CASSLGTSGANEQFF
length: 14; J: TRBJ2-3; D: .; size: .; V: TRBV7-2; DNA: TGTGCCAGCAGCTTTACAGGTCTCACAGATACGCAGTATTTT; CDR3: CASSFTGLTDTQYF
length: 12; J: TRBJ2-3; D: .; size: .; V: TRBV29-1; DNA: TGCAGCGTTGGCGGGGTCACAGATACGCAGTATTTT; CDR3: CSVGGVTDTQYF
length: 13; J: TRBJ2-3; D: .; size: .; V: TRBV29-1; DNA: TGCAGCGTTGGCCCTATTTACACAGATACGCAGTATTTT; CDR3: CSVGPIYTDTQYF
length: 16; J: TRBJ2-1; D: TRBD1; size: .; V: TRBV4-3; DNA: TGCGCCAGCAGCTCCCTGCAGGGGGCGATTAACAATGAGCAGTTCTTC; CDR3: CASSSLQGAINNEQFF
length: 14; J: TRBJ2-5; D: .; size: once; V: TRBV7-2; DNA: TGTGCCAGCAGCGCGTACCGGGTCGAGGTCACCCAGTACTTC; CDR3: CASSAYRVEVTQYF
length: 13; J: TRBJ2-1; D: .; size: .; V: TRBV2; DNA: TGTGCCAGCAGTGTCGACTCCAACAATGAGCAGTTCTTC; CDR3: CASSVDSNNEQFF